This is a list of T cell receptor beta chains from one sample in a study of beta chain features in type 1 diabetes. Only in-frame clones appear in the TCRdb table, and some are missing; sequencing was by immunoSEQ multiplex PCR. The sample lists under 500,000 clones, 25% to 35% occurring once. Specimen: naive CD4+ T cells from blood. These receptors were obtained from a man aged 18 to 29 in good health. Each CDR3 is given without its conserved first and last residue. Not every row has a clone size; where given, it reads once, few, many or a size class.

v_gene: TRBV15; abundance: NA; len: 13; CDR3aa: ATSSSDRKANVLT
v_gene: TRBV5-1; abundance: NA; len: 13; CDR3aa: ASSEGGSTKNIQY
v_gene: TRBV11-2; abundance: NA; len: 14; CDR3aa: ASSPLLDGGKNIQY
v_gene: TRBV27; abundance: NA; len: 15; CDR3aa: ASSTPGLAGEWDTQY
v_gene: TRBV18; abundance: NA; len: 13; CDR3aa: ASSQLQASNTEAF
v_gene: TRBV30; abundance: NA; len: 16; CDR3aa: AWSVNRSPGAPGETQY
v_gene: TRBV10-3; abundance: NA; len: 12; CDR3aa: AISESRVGGEQF
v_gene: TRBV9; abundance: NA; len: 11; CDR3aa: ASSVTLNTEAF
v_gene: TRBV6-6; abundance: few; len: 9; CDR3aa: ASSHGETQY
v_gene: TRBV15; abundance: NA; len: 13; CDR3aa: ATSRDPAYLDEQF
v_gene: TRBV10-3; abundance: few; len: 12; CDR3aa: AISESRNTGELF
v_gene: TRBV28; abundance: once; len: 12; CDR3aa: ASSSGGRRETQY
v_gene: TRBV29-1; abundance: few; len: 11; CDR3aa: SARTSVGNEQF
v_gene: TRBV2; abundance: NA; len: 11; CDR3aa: ASTVRGLDEQY
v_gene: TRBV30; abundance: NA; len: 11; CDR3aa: AWSVGTATEQY
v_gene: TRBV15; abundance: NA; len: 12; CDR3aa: ATSRDQHSYEQY
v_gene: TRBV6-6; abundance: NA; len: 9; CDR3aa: ASSYRETQY
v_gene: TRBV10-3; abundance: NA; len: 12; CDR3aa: ASSYSMTSGTQY
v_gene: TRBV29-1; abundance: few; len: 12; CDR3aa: SLRDRGITDTQY
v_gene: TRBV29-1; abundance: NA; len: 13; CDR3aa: SVSTGAGGADTQY
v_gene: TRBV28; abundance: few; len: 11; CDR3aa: ASRGPATYEQY
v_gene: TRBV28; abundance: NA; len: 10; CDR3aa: ASSLQGSEQF
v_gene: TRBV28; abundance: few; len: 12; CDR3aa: ASGLAGSRDEQF
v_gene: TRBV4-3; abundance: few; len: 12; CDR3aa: ASSPSGQLNEQF
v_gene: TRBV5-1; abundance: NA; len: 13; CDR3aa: ASSRGTSGSYEQY
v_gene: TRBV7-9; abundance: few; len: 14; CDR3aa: ASSPTMGLATDTQY
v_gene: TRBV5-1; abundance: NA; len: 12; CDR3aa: ASRPGTVQETQY
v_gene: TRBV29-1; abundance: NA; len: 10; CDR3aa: SAHGGGTEAF
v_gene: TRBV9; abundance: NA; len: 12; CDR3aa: ASSVGGAWETQY
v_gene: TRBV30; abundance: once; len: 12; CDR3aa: AWNLLSGSYGYT
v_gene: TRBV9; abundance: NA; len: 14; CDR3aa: ASSTTGGVGKNIQY
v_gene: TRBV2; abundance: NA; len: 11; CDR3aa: ASTSGANTEAF
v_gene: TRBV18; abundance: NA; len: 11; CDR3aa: ASSRDPTYEQY
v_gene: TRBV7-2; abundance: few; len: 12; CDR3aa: ASGRDRADNEQF
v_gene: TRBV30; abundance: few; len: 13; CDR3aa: AWSVRQGGSDTQY
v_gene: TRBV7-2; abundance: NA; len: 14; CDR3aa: ASSLVEGRGYNEQF
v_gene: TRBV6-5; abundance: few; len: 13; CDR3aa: ASSRTSGSTDTQY
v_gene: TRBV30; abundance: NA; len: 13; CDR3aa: AWSSPTGRTDTQY
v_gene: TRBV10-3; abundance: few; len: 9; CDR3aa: AISASYEQY
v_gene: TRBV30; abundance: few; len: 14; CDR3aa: AWSVSFSSGANVLT
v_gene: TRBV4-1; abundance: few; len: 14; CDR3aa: ASSQEAGTSTDTQY
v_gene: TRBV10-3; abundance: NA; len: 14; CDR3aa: AISESRHSLQETQY
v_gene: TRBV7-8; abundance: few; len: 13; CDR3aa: ASSLVAGATGELF
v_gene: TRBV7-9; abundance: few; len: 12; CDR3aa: ASSPDRLHQPQH
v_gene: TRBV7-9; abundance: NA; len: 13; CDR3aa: VAAALGDSYNEQF
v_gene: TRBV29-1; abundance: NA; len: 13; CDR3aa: SVEGDRGFGNIQY
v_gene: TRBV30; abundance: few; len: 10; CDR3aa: AWSADRGEAF
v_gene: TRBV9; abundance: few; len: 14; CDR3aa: ASSTNRDRGFYEQY
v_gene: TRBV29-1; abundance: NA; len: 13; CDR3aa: SVGHGRGSTDTQY
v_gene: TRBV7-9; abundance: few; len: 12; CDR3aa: ASSQQTVNTEAF
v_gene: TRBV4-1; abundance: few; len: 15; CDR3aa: ASRLRTGGEAKNIQY
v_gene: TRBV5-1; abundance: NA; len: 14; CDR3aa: ASSLGSADSYNEQF